The sequence of this T cell receptor (beta chain) was determined in a study of CD8 T cells in ankylosing spondylitis. With molecular barcodes, quantitative 5'-RACE was used to make the TCR beta libraries. TCRdb reprocessed the 5' RACE reads via MiXCR and lists one record per CDR3 protein. The sample has over 600,000 distinct CDR3 sequences; about 20% are singletons. Study-level points and caveats: Reactive arthritis synovial fluid and blood were previously reported to contain some motif variants. Disease-linked clones had a CD8+ phenotype and relatively low frequency in peripheral blood. Several highly homologous variants made up a TCR beta motif, and this motif appeared characteristic of ankylosing spondylitis blood. Reportedly, disease-linked clones are significantly enriched in ankylosing spondylitis patients' matched synovial fluid.

The CDR3 extends over 14 amino acids. Unmatched junction bases numbered 2, after V lost 4 bases and J lost 3 bases. Germline lookup yields CDR1 SGHTA and CDR2 FQGTGA. About this clonotype itself: Its target is unknown.

Sequencing was carried out using blood, either unsorted or a sorted T cell fraction (not recorded which). The rearrangement links TRBV7-3 to TRBJ1-1; 10 bases agree with TRBD1. The source of this sequence is a male donor with ankylosing spondylitis. The CDR3 here is CASSSTGGYTEAFF. DNA for the CDR3: TGTGCCAGCAGCTCGACAGGGGGCTACACTGAAGCTTTCTTT.